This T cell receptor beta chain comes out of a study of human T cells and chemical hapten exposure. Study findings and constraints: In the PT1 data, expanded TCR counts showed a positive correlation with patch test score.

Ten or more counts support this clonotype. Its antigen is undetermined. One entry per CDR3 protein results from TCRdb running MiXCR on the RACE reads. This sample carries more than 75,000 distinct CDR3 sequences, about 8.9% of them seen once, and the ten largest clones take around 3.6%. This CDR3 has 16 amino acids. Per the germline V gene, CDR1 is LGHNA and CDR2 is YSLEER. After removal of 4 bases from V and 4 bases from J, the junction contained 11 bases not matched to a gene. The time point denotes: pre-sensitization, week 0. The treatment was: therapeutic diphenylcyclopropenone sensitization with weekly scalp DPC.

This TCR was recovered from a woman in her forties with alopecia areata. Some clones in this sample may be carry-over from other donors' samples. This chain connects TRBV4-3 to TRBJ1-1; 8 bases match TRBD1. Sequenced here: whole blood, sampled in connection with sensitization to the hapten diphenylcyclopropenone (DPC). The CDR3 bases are TGCGCCAGCAGCCCAACGGACAGGGATAGTAGCACTGAAGCTTTCTTT. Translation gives CASSPTDRDSSTEAFF.